Included here is one T cell receptor beta chain sequence, with context. After removal of 3 bases from V and 3 bases from J, the junction contained 4 bases not matched to a gene. Germline CDR1 reads MGHDK; CDR2 reads SYGVNS. The CDR3 runs 15 residues. These data belong to a study of blood T cell repertoires in COVID-19. Study information: From T cells, B-cell-depleted T cells, or PBMCs came the material, which was cDNA or gDNA.

The table came from immunoSEQ multiplex PCR; TCRdb's copy has only in-frame clones and leaves some out. The sample holds roughly 71,000 clones, approximately 88% seen once. Sequenced: peripheral blood. The V and J genes are TRBV25-1 and TRBJ2-1, with 8 positions matching TRBD2. The TCR sequence derives from a man aged 45 to 65 with active COVID-19. This CDR3 reads CASSDPGTSYNEQFF. The CDR3 DNA reads as TGTGCCAGCAGTGACCCCGGGACTAGCTACAATGAGCAGTTCTTC.